The present TCR beta chain was sequenced within a study of blood T cell repertoires in COVID-19. The sample holds a few counts of this clone. Libraries were prepared by immunoSEQ multiplex PCR; TCRdb keeps only in-frame clonotypes and omits some of them. Of under 110,000 clones listed, around 93% are singletons. The V and J ends lost 6 bases and 6 bases respectively, with 17 bases between them. There are 14 residues in the CDR3. Germline V gene lookup returns CDR1 KGHSH and CDR2 LQKENI. This clonotype originated in a man in his forties or fifties with acute or convalescent COVID-19. Sequenced sample: peripheral blood. The chain is built from TRBV18 and TRBJ1-2; tentatively, D is TRBD1 (6 bases). The CDR3: CASSVQQGEDGYTF. As DNA, the CDR3 is TGTGCCAGCTCCGTCCAACAGGGAGAGGATGGCTACACCTTC.